The clone carrying this T cell receptor beta chain has a single count. Its antigen is still unknown. This sample is part of a study of T cell clonotyping in hematopoietic cell transplantation. Trimming shortened V by 2 bases and J by 5 bases, and 9 bases separated the two germline ends. The CDR3 consists of 13 residues. Germline lookup yields CDR1 SGHTA and CDR2 FQGNSA. General study findings and limits: Higher Inverse Simpson Index values in graft donor and pretransplant recipient predicted broader posttransplant TCR diversity.

Samples: about 28 days before transplant, then days 30, 100 and 180 after. Measured with immunoSEQ multiplex PCR; TCRdb has only the in-frame clones, and not every one. The data show some 13,000 clones, with more than 90% seen just once and 7.8% held by the top ten. This chain links TRBV7-2 with TRBJ2-5; no clear D gene. The source of this sequence is a female patient aged 50-59 years who had an allogeneic stem cell transplant from an unrelated donor, so the T cells may come from the graft donor. Some clones in this sample may be carry-over from other donors' samples. The sequences come from PBMCs, collected 100 days after allogeneic stem cell transplant. The CDR3 loop reads CASSLTAHETQYF. CDR3 sequence (DNA): TGTGCCAGCAGCTTAACAGCCCACGAGACCCAGTACTTC.